The 10 T cell receptor beta chains below come from one sample, sequenced in a study of T cell responses to AZD1222 COVID-19 vaccine. The method was immunoSEQ multiplex PCR; TCRdb's version includes in-frame clones alone and lacks a portion of them. The sample shows roughly 140,000 clones, approximately 88% of them seen only once. Here the sequenced sample was peripheral blood, taken on day 0 of MenACWY control vaccination. These receptors all come from an adult in good health.

The chain has TRBV12-3 or TRBV12-4 and TRBJ2-7; TRBD1 is a possible D gene (6 bases). CDR3 length: 12 amino acids. V gave up 3 bases and J gave up 5 bases, with 8 bases separating them. CDR3 region: CASSFGGHEQYF. The CDR3 DNA follows: TGTGCCAGCAGTTTTGGGGGCCACGAGCAGTACTTC.

The rearrangement links TRBV7-8 to TRBJ1-2; possible D gene TRBD1, 6 bases. V shed 6 bases and J shed 4 bases, with 18 bases lying between them. The CDR3 loop spans 15 amino acids. CDR1 is SGHVS, CDR2 FQNEAQ, per germline. The CDR3 loop is CASRPMQGTAYGYTF. The CDR3 bases are TGTGCCAGCAGACCGATGCAGGGGACGGCCTATGGCTACACCTTC.

This clone has only one observation. The chain uses TRBV11-3 and TRBJ1-1, with unresolved D. CDR1 is SGHNT and CDR2 is YENEEA in the germline V gene. CDR3 length: 13 residues. Trimming cost V 1 base and J 5 bases, with 8 bases left between them. The CDR3 bases are TGTGCCAGCAGCTTAGGGGGTAAGACTGAAGCTTTCTTT. Its translation: CASSLGGKTEAFF.

V usage is TRBV2 and J usage is TRBJ2-1; D is possibly TRBD1 (6 bases). Germline V gene lookup returns CDR1 SNHLY and CDR2 FYNNEI. The CDR3 spans 14 residues. With 6 bases removed from V and 7 bases from J, the gap between germline ends came to 16 bases. The CDR3 sequence is CASRATGTTNEQFF. For the CDR3, the DNA is TGTGCCAGCAGGGCCACCGGGACAACTAATGAGCAGTTCTTC. Based on the CDR3 plus reference TRBV2 and TRBJ2-1, the full variable domain is EPEVTQTPSHQVTQMGQEVILRCVPISNHLYFYWYRQILGQKVEFLVSFYNNEISEKSEIFDDQFSVERPDGSNFTLKIRSTKLEDSAMYFCASRATGTTNEQFFGPGTRLTVL.

V is TRBV7-2 and J is TRBJ2-4; D tentatively fits TRBD1 or TRBD2 (6 bases each). This CDR3 contains 13 residues. V was pared by 5 bases and J by 14 bases, with 19 bases between. Germline V gene lookup returns CDR1 SGHTA and CDR2 FQGNSA. In DNA, the CDR3 is TGTGCCAGCAGCCCTACTCGGAGGGGGGACAAGTACTTC. Its translation: CASSPTRRGDKYF.

The gene calls are TRBV4-3 and TRBJ2-2; D gene unclear. The CDR3 spans 16 residues. V was clipped by 4 bases and J by 5 bases, with 17 bases between them. CDR1 LGHNA and CDR2 YSLEER come from the germline V gene. For the CDR3, the DNA is TGCGCCAGCAGCCCCCAGACCTTACCTCGAACCGGGGAGCTGTTTTTT. This translates into CASSPQTLPRTGELFF.

The chain employs TRBV6-5 and TRBJ1-1, with a tentative D call TRBD1 (6 bases). The V end lost 2 bases, the J end lost 5 bases, and 18 bases lay between the germline ends. CDR3 length equals 16 residues. The V gene's germline CDR1 is MNHEY and CDR2 SVGAGI. CDR3: CASSYAAPGAYTEAFF. CDR3 DNA sequence: TGTGCCAGCAGTTACGCAGCCCCGGGGGCGTATACTGAAGCTTTCTTT.

The rearrangement links TRBV2 to TRBJ1-2; 12 bases align to TRBD1. Germline values: CDR1 SNHLY, CDR2 FYNNEI. The junction had 1 base not matched to a gene; V was cut back by 8 bases and J by 6 bases. The CDR3 loop spans 12 amino acids. CDR3 amino acids: CASGDRGHGYTF. CDR3 coding DNA: TGTGCCAGCGGGGACAGGGGGCATGGCTACACCTTC.

This chain joins TRBV11-2 and TRBJ1-1, with D hard to call. The V end was cut by 5 bases, the J end by 0 bases, with 7 bases between. The germline gives CDR1 SGHAT, CDR2 FQNNGV. The CDR3 runs to 13 residues. CDR3 region: CASSRSLNTEAFF. CDR3 sequence (DNA): TGTGCCAGCAGCCGATCTTTGAACACTGAAGCTTTCTTT.

This clone has a handful of counts. CDR3 DNA sequence: TGCAGTGCTAGTCTGGACGGCCGCTCCTATAATTCACCCCTCCACTTT. It codes for CSASLDGRSYNSPLHF. V and J are TRBV20-1 and TRBJ1-6; D is unresolved. V was trimmed by 3 bases and J by 0 bases, leaving 12 bases between them. The germline gives CDR1 DFQATT, CDR2 SNEGSKA (reference sequence). This CDR3 contains 16 residues.